Shown below are 23 T cell receptor beta chains from a single sample sequenced in a study of T cell clonotyping in hematopoietic cell transplantation. Measured with immunoSEQ multiplex PCR; TCRdb has only the in-frame clones, and not every one. This sample has about 8,700 clones; 95% to 98% occur once, and the top ten carry about 2.6%. The sample in question was peripheral blood mononuclear cells, obtained 100 days after allogeneic stem cell transplant. The receptors here all came from a male patient aged 60-69 years who had an allogeneic stem cell transplant from a related donor, so the T cells may come from the graft donor. Some clones in this sample may be carry-over from other donors' samples.

The chain carries TRBV11-1 and TRBJ2-3, with TRBD2 matching over 11 bases. The length of the CDR3 is 15 residues. Germline assignment: CDR1 SGHAT and CDR2 FQDESV (reference sequence). The V and J ends lost 6 bases and 1 base, in that order; junction bases with no gene match: 3. The CDR3 nucleotides are TGTGCCAGCAGGAGACTAGCGGGGCGCACAGATACGCAGTATTTT. The encoded protein is CASRRLAGRTDTQYF. Variable domain in full (rest from reference TRBV11-1 and TRBJ2-3): EAEVAQSPRYKITEKSQAVAFWCDPISGHATLYWYRQILGQGPELLVQFQDESVVDDSQLPKDRFSAERLKGVDSTLKIQPAELGDSAMYLCASRRLAGRTDTQYFGPGTRLTVL.

CDR3 protein: CASSQDPPAGGGYEQYF. The DNA of the CDR3 is TGCGCCAGCAGCCAAGATCCTCCAGCGGGGGGCGGATACGAGCAGTACTTC. The chain uses TRBV4-1 and TRBJ2-7; 9 nucleotides align to TRBD2. The CDR3 is 17 residues long. Germline CDR1 MGHRA, CDR2 YSYEKL. J lost 4 bases, V lost 0 bases, and 10 bases had no gene match.

The rearrangement links TRBV5-5 to TRBJ2-7; 8 bases are shared with TRBD1. The CDR3 is made up of 19 amino acids. V lost 2 bases and J lost 3; bases outside the gene matches: 19. The germline V gene has CDR1 SGHKS and CDR2 YYEKEE (reference sequence). The CDR3 region is CASSFGPLGSGGKGYEQYF. As DNA, the CDR3 is TGTGCCAGCAGCTTCGGTCCCTTGGGTTCAGGGGGCAAAGGCTACGAGCAGTACTTC.

The chain recombines TRBV30 with TRBJ1-2; D may be TRBD1 (5 bases). This CDR3 comprises 15 residues. The ends were cut back, 0 bases at V and 4 bases at J, with 15 bases in the middle. CDR1 is GTSNPN and CDR2 is SVGIG in the germline V gene (reference sequence). CDR3: CAWSVPLGVAYGYTF. CDR3 sequence (DNA): TGTGCCTGGAGTGTACCGTTAGGGGTTGCCTATGGCTACACCTTC.

This sequence joins TRBV2 and TRBJ1-1, with TRBD1 matching over 9 bases. CDR3 length: 11 residues. CDR1 and CDR2 from the germline V gene are SNHLY and FYNNEI. V dropped 2 bases and J dropped 13; count of bases not matched to a gene: 2. The CDR3 loop is CASSEWGQGFF. CDR3 in DNA: TGTGCCAGCAGTGAATGGGGACAGGGTTTCTTT.

This chain links TRBV10-3 with TRBJ1-6; D is unresolved. CDR1 and CDR2 from the germline V gene are ENHRY and SYGVKD. The CDR3 consists of 13 residues. V gave up 5 bases and J gave up 7 bases, with 9 bases separating them. The DNA for the CDR3 is TGTGCCATCAGTCAGGACTGGAATTCACCCCTCCACTTT. Translation gives CAISQDWNSPLHF.

The gene calls are TRBV6-5 and TRBJ1-5; D unclear. Germline V gives CDR1 MNHEY, CDR2 SVGAGI. There are 13 residues in the CDR3. The V end lost 7 bases, the J end lost 3 bases, and 10 bases lay between the germline ends. The CDR3 bases are TGTGCCAGCACCTGGGGAGTCAATCAGCCCCAGCATTTT. Residues: CASTWGVNQPQHF.

This clone was seen just once. The chain joins TRBV7-2 to TRBJ2-1; D not resolved. Trimming took 1 base from V and 4 from J, leaving 2 bases between them. Germline V gene sequence: CDR1 SGHTA, CDR2 FQGNSA. The CDR3 has 12 residues. CDR3 nucleotide sequence: TGTGCCAGCAGCTTAGTGTACAATGAGCAGTTCTTC. Protein product: CASSLVYNEQFF.

This chain links TRBV4-1 with TRBJ1-1; TRBD1 might be the D (5 bases). CDR3 length: 15 amino acids. Germline CDR1 is MGHRA and CDR2 is YSYEKL. Deletions cut 0 bases from V and 5 bases from J, with 13 bases between. The CDR3 protein is CASSQEGGVVTEAFF. The DNA for the CDR3 is TGCGCCAGCAGCCAAGAGGGGGGGGTCGTGACTGAAGCTTTCTTT.

This clone has just one count. The J gene is TRBJ2-7, the V gene TRBV6-1; TRBD1 matches 11 bases. J lost 10 bases, V lost 1 base, and 12 bases had no gene match. Germline-derived CDR1 and CDR2 are MNHNS and SASEGT. This CDR3 is 16 amino acids long. Written as DNA, the CDR3 is TGTGCCAGCAGTGAAGGGGAGGGGACAGGGGGATCGGAACAGTACTTC. Translated: CASSEGEGTGGSEQYF.

This rearrangement joins TRBV7-9 to TRBJ1-3; D might be TRBD1 (6 bases). The CDR3 totals 15 residues. CDR1 SEHNR and CDR2 FQNEAQ come from the germline V gene (reference sequence). With 6 bases removed from V and 4 bases from J, the gap between germline ends came to 16 bases. The CDR3 sequence is CASRPSGAYGNTIYF. CDR3 nucleotide sequence: TGTGCCAGCAGGCCATCGGGGGCATACGGAAACACCATATATTTT. Looking up the rest from reference TRBV7-9 and TRBJ1-3 gives the full variable domain: DTGVSQNPRHKITKRGQNVTFRCDPISEHNRLYWYRQTLGQGPEFLTYFQNEAQLEKSRLLSDRFSAERPKGSFSTLEIQRTEQGDSAMYLCASRPSGAYGNTIYFGEGSWLTVV.

The chain links TRBV7-2 to TRBJ2-5; no firm D call. Trimming stripped 1 base from V and 1 base from J, with 10 bases between. The CDR3 runs 15 residues. CDR1 is SGHTA and CDR2 is FQGNSA in the germline V gene. The CDR3 DNA is TGTGCCAGCAGCTTAGTTAGGGCGTTCCAAGAGACCCAGTACTTC. Translation: CASSLVRAFQETQYF.

CDR3 sequence reads: CASSLTSGGSGNTIYF. Here the CDR3 DNA reads TGTGCCAGCAGCTTAACGTCAGGGGGCTCTGGAAACACCATATATTTT. The chain carries TRBV7-3 and TRBJ1-3; 7 bases match TRBD1. The CDR3 consists of 16 residues. Germline CDR1 reads SGHTA; CDR2 reads FQGTGA. J lost 0 bases, V lost 0 bases, and 2 bases had no gene match.

This chain uses TRBV28 with TRBJ2-3; D uncertain. V lost 2 bases and J 4 bases, leaving 10 bases between the germline ends. CDR3 length equals 14 residues. Looked up from germline, CDR1 is MDHEN and CDR2 is SYDVKM. The chain's CDR3 is CASSLVVAPDTQYF. The CDR3 DNA sequence: TGTGCCAGCAGTTTAGTCGTAGCCCCAGATACGCAGTATTTT.

This clone appeared a single time. The gene calls are TRBV28 and TRBJ2-7; D gene ambiguous. Germline-derived CDR1 and CDR2 are MDHEN and SYDVKM. This CDR3 has 14 residues. V was clipped by 5 bases and J by 3 bases, with 14 bases between them. CDR3: CASSLPDINYEQYF. CDR3 nucleotide sequence: TGTGCCAGCAGTCTCCCGGATATCAACTACGAGCAGTACTTC. Drawing the rest from reference TRBV28 and TRBJ2-7, the complete variable domain is DVKVTQSSRYLVKRTGEKVFLECVQDMDHENMFWYRQDPGLGLRLIYFSYDVKMKEKGDIPEGYSVSREKKERFSLILESASTNQTSMYLCASSLPDINYEQYFGPGTRLTVT.

The rearrangement joins TRBV7-2 to TRBJ1-5; maybe TRBD1 (6 bases). The germline gives CDR1 SGHTA, CDR2 FQGNSA. The CDR3 runs to 15 residues. V lost 5 bases to trimming and J lost 2 bases, with 13 bases between them. The CDR3 is CASSPDSAGNQPQHF. In DNA form, the CDR3 reads TGTGCCAGCAGCCCGGACAGCGCGGGCAATCAGCCCCAGCATTTT.

This rearrangement joins TRBV7-8 to TRBJ1-5; D is unclear. Germline V gene lookup returns CDR1 SGHVS and CDR2 FQNEAQ. V shed 2 bases and J shed 3 bases, with 8 bases lying between them. The length of the CDR3 is 14 residues. Here the CDR3 reads CASSLTGINQPQHF. CDR3 nucleotide sequence: TGTGCCAGCAGCTTAACCGGGATCAATCAGCCCCAGCATTTT.

This chain uses TRBV18 with TRBJ2-7, with 7 bases lining up with TRBD2. The trim removed 4 bases at V and 4 bases at J, leaving 10 bases unmatched. Germline V gene sequence: CDR1 KGHSH, CDR2 LQKENI. The CDR3 length is 15 residues. CDR3 loop: CASSRTGGDLYEQYF. CDR3 coding DNA: TGTGCCAGCTCACGTACTGGGGGGGACCTTTACGAGCAGTACTTC.

This chain connects TRBV5-4 to TRBJ2-7, with D unclear. This CDR3 has 12 residues. Deletions cut 1 base from V and 5 bases from J, with 7 bases between. CDR1 and CDR2 (germline): SGHNT, YYREEE (reference sequence). CDR3 in amino acids: CASSLYSNEQYF. CDR3 DNA: TGTGCCAGCAGCTTGTACAGCAACGAGCAGTACTTC.

The chain uses TRBV11-2 and TRBJ2-7; possibly TRBD1 for D (6 bases). Trimming removed 4 bases at V and 0 bases at J, with 22 bases between. The CDR3 extends over 18 amino acids. Germline-derived CDR1 and CDR2 are SGHAT and FQNNGV. DNA of the CDR3: TGTGCCAGCAGCTCCCCCGTCTTAGGCAGGGGTCTCTCCTACGAGCAGTACTTC. Translated: CASSSPVLGRGLSYEQYF.

V usage is TRBV5-6 and J usage is TRBJ1-6, with D hard to call. The CDR3 has 14 residues. Trimming removed 0 bases from V and 6 bases from J, with 7 bases in between. Germline V gene sequence: CDR1 SGHDT, CDR2 YYEEEE. This CDR3 is CASSLGSVNSPLHF. The CDR3 DNA is TGTGCCAGCAGCTTGGGGTCAGTTAATTCACCCCTCCACTTT.

This sequence joins TRBV11-3 and TRBJ1-1; possible D gene TRBD1, 5 bases. Trimming left V 7 bases short and J 3 bases short, with 9 bases between. The CDR3 length is 12 residues. The germline V gene has CDR1 SGHNT and CDR2 YENEEA. The CDR3 protein is CASNSGYTEAFF. The CDR3 DNA follows: TGTGCCAGCAACTCAGGGTACACTGAAGCTTTCTTT.

The chain joins TRBV5-1 to TRBJ1-5; no clear D. Germline V gene data show CDR1 as SGHRS and CDR2 as YFSETQ. CDR3 length: 14 residues. The V end was cut by 0 bases, the J end by 3 bases, with 7 bases between. The CDR3 coding sequence is TGCGCCAGCAGCTTGGGGGCAGACAATCAGCCCCAGCATTTT. Its protein is CASSLGADNQPQHF.